A single sample is the source of the 18 T cell receptor beta chains below, sequenced in a study of identifying expanded T cells in peripheral blood. Method: immunoSEQ multiplex PCR; TCRdb's copy keeps in-frame clones and lacks some. The sample lists 90,000 to 95,000 clones, approximately 86% seen once, with less than 6% in the top ten. What was sequenced was blood. The receptors were sampled from a person aged 18-70 years in good health.

J is TRBJ2-7 and V is TRBV27; perhaps D is TRBD1 or TRBD2 (6 bases each). Germline loops: CDR1 MNHEY, CDR2 SMNVEV (reference sequence). This CDR3 comprises 13 residues. Trimming removed 0 bases at V and 5 bases at J, with 8 bases between. CDR3 in DNA: TGTGCCAGCAGTTTATCCGGGGGCGACGAGCAGTACTTC. As protein: CASSLSGGDEQYF.

This chain uses TRBV9 with TRBJ1-2; D ambiguous. The V end lost 5 bases, the J end lost 4 bases, and 12 bases lay between the germline ends. The CDR3 has 13 residues. Germline lookup yields CDR1 SGDLS and CDR2 YYNGEE. For the CDR3, the DNA is TGTGCCAGCAGTGACGACACATCCTATGGCTACACCTTC. It specifies CASSDDTSYGYTF. Complete variable domain (other parts from reference TRBV9 and TRBJ1-2): DSGVTQTPKHLITATGQRVTLRCSPRSGDLSVYWYQQSLDQGLQFLIQYYNGEERAKGNILERFSAQQFPDLHSELNLSSLELGDSALYFCASSDDTSYGYTFGSGTRLTVV.

This chain links TRBV4-1 with TRBJ1-4; D is unresolved. Trimming removed 4 bases from V and 6 bases from J, with 9 bases in between. The CDR3 sequence is 13 residues long. Germline CDR1 is MGHRA and CDR2 is YSYEKL. CDR3 nucleotides: TGCGCCAGCAGCCGAGAAACAGATGAAAAACTGTTTTTT. Its protein is CASSRETDEKLFF.

In DNA, the CDR3 is TGTGCCTGGAGACGAGGATTTGGCCCAACTAATGAAAAACTGTTTTTT. Translated, it gives CAWRRGFGPTNEKLFF. The V gene is TRBV30, the J gene TRBJ1-4; D ambiguous. V lost 3 bases and J 0 bases, leaving 14 bases between the germline ends. The CDR3 runs to 16 residues. From germline, CDR1 is GTSNPN and CDR2 SVGIG (reference sequence).

The rearrangement links TRBV2 to TRBJ2-1, with 9 bases lining up with TRBD2. The ends lost 4 bases at V and 0 bases at J; junction bases unmatched: 1. Germline V CDR1 and CDR2: SNHLY, FYNNEI. This CDR3 is 15 amino acids long. This CDR3 reads CASSVSGSSYNEQFF. The CDR3 DNA sequence: TGTGCCAGCAGTGTTAGCGGGAGCTCCTACAATGAGCAGTTCTTC. Supplemented by reference TRBV2 and TRBJ2-1, the full variable domain reads EPEVTQTPSHQVTQMGQEVILRCVPISNHLYFYWYRQILGQKVEFLVSFYNNEISEKSEIFDDQFSVERPDGSNFTLKIRSTKLEDSAMYFCASSVSGSSYNEQFFGPGTRLTVL.

The V call is TRBV5-6, the J call TRBJ1-1; D unclear. The CDR3 sequence is 14 residues long. V was shortened by 3 bases and J by 8 bases, with 17 bases between the two germline ends. In germline, CDR1 is SGHDT, CDR2 YYEEEE. The DNA of the CDR3 is TGTGCCAGCAGCTCCACGGGAACTAATAACGAAGCTTTCTTT. This gives the protein CASSSTGTNNEAFF.

V and J are TRBV7-3 and TRBJ1-2, with D possibly being TRBD1 (5 bases). CDR3 length: 15 amino acids. V was shortened by 1 base and J by 4 bases, with 13 bases between the two germline ends. CDR1 SGHTA and CDR2 FQGTGA come from the germline V gene. CDR3 sequence (DNA): TGTGCCAGCAGCTTAAGTCGGGGCGACTTCTATGGCTACACCTTC. This codes for CASSLSRGDFYGYTF.

This sequence joins TRBV5-1 and TRBJ2-1, with D unclear. Germline V gene data show CDR1 as SGHRS and CDR2 as YFSETQ. The CDR3 is made up of 11 amino acids. With 2 bases removed from V and 6 bases from J, the gap between germline ends came to 3 bases. The CDR3 DNA follows: TGCGCCAGCAGCTTTGTCAATGAGCAGTTCTTC. It encodes CASSFVNEQFF.

The CDR3 bases are TGTGCCTCAGCCGGGAGGCATTCTAGCACAGATACGCAGTATTTT. Protein: CASAGRHSSTDTQYF. This chain joins TRBV19 and TRBJ2-3; 7 bases are a match to TRBD2. V lost 11 bases, J lost 0 bases, and 11 bases stayed unmatched. From germline, CDR1 is LNHDA and CDR2 SQIVND (reference sequence). The CDR3 totals 15 residues.

There are a few counts of this clone. This chain links TRBV2 with TRBJ2-2, with D possibly TRBD2 on 6 matching bases. Germline CDR1 is SNHLY and CDR2 is FYNNEI. This CDR3 is 14 amino acids long. Deletions cut 7 bases from V and 1 base from J, with 10 bases between. CDR3 nucleotide sequence: TGTGCCAGCAAGGAGGGCCTGAACACCGGGGAGCTGTTTTTT. Translation: CASKEGLNTGELFF.

A few counts support this clone. The CDR3 nucleotides read TGCGCCAGCAGCTTGGCAGAGTCGCGAGGGTATGGCTACACCTTC. Encoded protein: CASSLAESRGYGYTF. The V and J genes are TRBV5-1 and TRBJ1-2; D remains ambiguous. V lost 0 bases and J 5 bases, leaving 14 bases between the germline ends. The CDR3 covers 15 residues. Germline CDR1 reads SGHRS; CDR2 reads YFSETQ. Using reference TRBV5-1 and TRBJ1-2 for the parts outside the CDR3, the full variable domain is KAGVTQTPRYLIKTRGQQVTLSCSPISGHRSVSWYQQTPGQGLQFLFEYFSETQRNKGNFPGRFSGRQFSNSRSEMNVSTLELGDSALYLCASSLAESRGYGYTFGSGTRLTVV.

The chain recombines TRBV4-1 with TRBJ1-2, with no clear D. Looked up from germline, CDR1 is MGHRA and CDR2 is YSYEKL. The CDR3 loop spans 13 amino acids. Between the trimmed V and J ends, which lost 0 bases and 5 bases, there was a span of 7 bases. The chain's CDR3 is CASSQEGFYGYTF. DNA for the CDR3: TGCGCCAGCAGCCAAGAAGGGTTTTATGGCTACACCTTC.

The chain uses TRBV4-1 and TRBJ1-2; D gene uncertain. The CDR3 runs 11 residues. CDR1 is MGHRA and CDR2 is YSYEKL in the germline V gene. V shed 3 bases and J shed 9 bases, with 8 bases lying between them. CDR3: CASSQGVSYTF. CDR3 coding DNA: TGCGCCAGCAGCCAGGGTGTGAGCTACACCTTC.

V gene TRBV6-6 combines with J gene TRBJ1-1; the D gene is possibly TRBD1 (6 bases). The ends were cut back, 5 bases at V and 1 base at J, with 14 bases in the middle. CDR3 size: 15 residues. The V gene's germline CDR1 is MNHNY and CDR2 SVGAGI (reference sequence). CDR3 region: CASSVPQGKNTEAFF. CDR3 nucleotide sequence: TGTGCCAGCAGTGTCCCTCAGGGGAAGAACACTGAAGCTTTCTTT.

The chain uses TRBV7-9 and TRBJ2-1; 8 nucleotides match TRBD2. Germline V gene sequence: CDR1 SEHNR, CDR2 FQNEAQ (reference sequence). The CDR3 loop spans 13 amino acids. Trimming took 7 bases from V and 10 from J; bases not matched to a gene: 9. The CDR3 sequence: CASTLTSVGEQFF. The CDR3 DNA reads as TGTGCCAGCACCCTGACTAGCGTCGGCGAGCAGTTCTTC.

This clone has only one observation. The rearrangement uses TRBV4-1 and TRBJ1-4, with TRBD1 matching over 7 bases. The CDR3 is made up of 16 amino acids. Germline lookup yields CDR1 MGHRA and CDR2 YSYEKL. The junction had 13 bases not matched to a gene; V was cut back by 4 bases and J by 8 bases. CDR3 coding DNA: TGCGCCAGCAGCCTTCGGTTCCCGGGACAGAGAGAAAAACTGTTTTTT. The encoded protein is CASSLRFPGQREKLFF.

This clone is a singleton in its sample. The same CDR3 also results from other DNA sequences found in this sample. The chain joins TRBV5-1 to TRBJ1-5; possibly TRBD1 for D (5 bases). CDR3 length equals 14 residues. V dropped 0 bases and J dropped 6 bases, with 10 bases sitting between them. Germline-derived CDR1 and CDR2 are SGHRS and YFSETQ. CDR3 in DNA: TGCGCCAGCAGCTTGGCCGGGGGAAGTCAGCCCCAGCATTTT. Residues: CASSLAGGSQPQHF.

The CDR3 here is CASSTQTRSYNEQFF. CDR3 sequence (DNA): TGTGCCAGCTCGACCCAGACACGCTCCTACAATGAGCAGTTCTTC. The V call is TRBV18, the J call TRBJ2-1, with D unresolved. Trimming took 6 bases from V and 0 from J, leaving 12 bases between them. The CDR3 spans 15 residues. The germline V gene encodes CDR1 KGHSH and CDR2 LQKENI.